This entry features one T cell receptor beta chain sequence. The PCR made use of 60 Vbeta and 13 Jbeta primers. Sequenced by immunoSEQ multiplex PCR; TCRdb stores in-frame clones only, minus some. The sample holds 35,000 to 50,000 clones, approximately 80% seen once. CDR3 length: 15 residues. The J segment lost 4 bases and the V segment lost 6 bases, leaving 5 bases of the junction unmatched. The V gene's germline CDR1 is MNHNS and CDR2 SASEGT. The data were taken from a study of cytomegalovirus exposure and HLA in healthy donors. The V and J genes are TRBV6-1 and TRBJ1-5; TRBD1 matches at 11 bases. The sample was PBMCs. The sequence was obtained from a man aged 30 to 45 in good health and CMV-seronegative. CDR3 bases: TGTGCCAGCAGGAAGGGGACAGGGGGAAATCAGCCCCAGCATTTT. Protein product: CASRKGTGGNQPQHF.